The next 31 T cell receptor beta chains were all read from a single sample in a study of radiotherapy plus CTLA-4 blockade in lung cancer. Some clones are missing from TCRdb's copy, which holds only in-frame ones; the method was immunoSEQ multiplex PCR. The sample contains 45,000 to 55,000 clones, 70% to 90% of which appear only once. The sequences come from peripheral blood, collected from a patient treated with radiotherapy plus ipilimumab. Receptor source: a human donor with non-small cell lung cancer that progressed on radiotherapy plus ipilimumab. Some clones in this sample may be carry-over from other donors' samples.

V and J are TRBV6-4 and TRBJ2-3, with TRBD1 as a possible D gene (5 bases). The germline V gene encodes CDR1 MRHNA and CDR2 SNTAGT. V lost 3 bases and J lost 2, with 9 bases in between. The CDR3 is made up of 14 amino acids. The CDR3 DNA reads TGTGCCAGCAGTGAAGCGACAGACACAGATACGCAGTATTTT. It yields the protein CASSEATDTDTQYF.

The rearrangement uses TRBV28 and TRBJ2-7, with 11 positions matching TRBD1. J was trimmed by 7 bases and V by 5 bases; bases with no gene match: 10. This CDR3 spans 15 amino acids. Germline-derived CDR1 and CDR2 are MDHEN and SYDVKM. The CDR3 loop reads CASSLIRTGGEEQYF. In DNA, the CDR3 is TGTGCCAGCAGTCTGATTCGGACAGGGGGCGAGGAGCAGTACTTC.

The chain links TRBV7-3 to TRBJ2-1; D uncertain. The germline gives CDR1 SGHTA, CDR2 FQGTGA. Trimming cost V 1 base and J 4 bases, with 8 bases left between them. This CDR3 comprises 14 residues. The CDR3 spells CASSLIGGYNEQFF. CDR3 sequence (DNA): TGTGCCAGCAGCTTAATTGGCGGATACAATGAGCAGTTCTTC.

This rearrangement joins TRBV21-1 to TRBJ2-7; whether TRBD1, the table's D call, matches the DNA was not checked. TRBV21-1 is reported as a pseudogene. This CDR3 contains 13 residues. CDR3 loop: CASSSRVAYEQYF. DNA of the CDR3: TGTGCCAGCAGCTCCAGGGTCGCCTACGAGCAGTACTTC.

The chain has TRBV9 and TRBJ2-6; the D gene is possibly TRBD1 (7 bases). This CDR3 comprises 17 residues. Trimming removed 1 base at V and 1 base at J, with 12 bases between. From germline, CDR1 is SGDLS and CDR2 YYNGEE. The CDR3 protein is CASSVFRGRSGANVLTF. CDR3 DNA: TGTGCCAGCAGCGTATTCAGGGGGAGGTCTGGGGCCAACGTCCTGACTTTC.

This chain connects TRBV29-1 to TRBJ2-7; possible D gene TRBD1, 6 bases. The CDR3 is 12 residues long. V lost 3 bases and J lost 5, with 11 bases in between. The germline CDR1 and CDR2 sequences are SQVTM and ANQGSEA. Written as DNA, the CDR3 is TGCAGCGTTGAGGCCAGGGACAACGAGCAGTACTTC. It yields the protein CSVEARDNEQYF.

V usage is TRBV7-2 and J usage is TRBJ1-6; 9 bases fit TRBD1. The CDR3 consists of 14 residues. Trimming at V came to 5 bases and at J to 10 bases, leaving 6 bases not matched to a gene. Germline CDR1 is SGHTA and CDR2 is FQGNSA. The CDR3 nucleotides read TGTGCCAGCAGCCTGGGACAGGGTCGATCACCCCTCCACTTT. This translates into CASSLGQGRSPLHF.

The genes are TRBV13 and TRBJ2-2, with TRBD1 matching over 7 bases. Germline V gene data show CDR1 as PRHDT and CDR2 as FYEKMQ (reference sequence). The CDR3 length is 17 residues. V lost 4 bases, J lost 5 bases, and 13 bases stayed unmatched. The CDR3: CASSSDSKHRGTGELFF. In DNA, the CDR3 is TGTGCCAGCAGCTCCGACTCCAAGCACAGGGGAACCGGGGAGCTGTTTTTT. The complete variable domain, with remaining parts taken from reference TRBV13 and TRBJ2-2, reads AAGVIQSPRHLIKEKRETATLKCYPIPRHDTVYWYQQGPGQDPQFLISFYEKMQSDKGSIPDRFSAQQFSDYHSELNMSSLELGDSALYFCASSSDSKHRGTGELFFGEGSRLTVL.

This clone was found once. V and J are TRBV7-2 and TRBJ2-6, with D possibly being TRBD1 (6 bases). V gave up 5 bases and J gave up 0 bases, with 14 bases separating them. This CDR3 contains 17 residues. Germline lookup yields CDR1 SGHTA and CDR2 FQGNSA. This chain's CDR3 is CASSIRTATSGANVLTF. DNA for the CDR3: TGTGCCAGCAGCATTAGGACAGCCACCTCTGGGGCCAACGTCCTGACTTTC.

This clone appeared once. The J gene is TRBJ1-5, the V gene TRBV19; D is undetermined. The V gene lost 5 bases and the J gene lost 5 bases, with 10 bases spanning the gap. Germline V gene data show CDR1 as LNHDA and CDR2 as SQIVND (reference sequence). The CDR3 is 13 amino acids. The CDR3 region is CASSSTEYQPQHF. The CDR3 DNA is TGTGCCAGTAGTTCAACAGAATATCAGCCCCAGCATTTT.

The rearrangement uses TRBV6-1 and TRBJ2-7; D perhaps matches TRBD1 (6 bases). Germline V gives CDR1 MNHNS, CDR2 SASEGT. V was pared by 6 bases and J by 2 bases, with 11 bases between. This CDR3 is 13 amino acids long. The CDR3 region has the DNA TGTGCCAGCAGGGGGGACAACACCTACGAGCAGTACTTC. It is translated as CASRGDNTYEQYF.

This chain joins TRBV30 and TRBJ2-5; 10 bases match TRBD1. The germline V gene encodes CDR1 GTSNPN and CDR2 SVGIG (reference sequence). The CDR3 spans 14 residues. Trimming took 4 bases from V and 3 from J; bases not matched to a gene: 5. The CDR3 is CAWMFGTGEETQYF. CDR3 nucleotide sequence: TGTGCCTGGATGTTCGGGACAGGGGAAGAGACCCAGTACTTC.

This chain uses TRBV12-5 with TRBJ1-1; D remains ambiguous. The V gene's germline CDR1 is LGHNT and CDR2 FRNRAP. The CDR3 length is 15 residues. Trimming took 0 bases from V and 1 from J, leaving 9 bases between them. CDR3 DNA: TGTGCTAGTGGTTTGGTTACGTCGGGGAACACTGAAGCTTTCTTT. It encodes CASGLVTSGNTEAFF.

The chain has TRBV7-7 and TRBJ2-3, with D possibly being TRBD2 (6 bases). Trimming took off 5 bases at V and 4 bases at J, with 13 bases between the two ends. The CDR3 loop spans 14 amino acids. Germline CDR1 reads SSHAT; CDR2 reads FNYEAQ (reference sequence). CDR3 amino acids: CASSPLRGSDTQYF. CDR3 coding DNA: TGTGCCAGCAGCCCCCTGCGGGGCTCAGATACGCAGTATTTT.

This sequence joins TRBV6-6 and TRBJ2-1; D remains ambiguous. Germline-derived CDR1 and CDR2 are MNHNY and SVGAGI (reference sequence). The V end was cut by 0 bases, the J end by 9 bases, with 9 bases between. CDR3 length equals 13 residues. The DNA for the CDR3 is TGTGCCAGCAGTTACTCGTCTCGAGCTGAGCAGTTCTTC. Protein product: CASSYSSRAEQFF.

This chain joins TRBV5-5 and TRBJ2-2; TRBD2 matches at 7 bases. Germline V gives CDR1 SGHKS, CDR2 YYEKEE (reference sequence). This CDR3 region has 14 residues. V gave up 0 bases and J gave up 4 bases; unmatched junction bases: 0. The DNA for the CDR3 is TGTGCCAGCAGCTTGGGGGGGGGCACCGGGGAGCTGTTTTTT. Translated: CASSLGGGTGELFF.

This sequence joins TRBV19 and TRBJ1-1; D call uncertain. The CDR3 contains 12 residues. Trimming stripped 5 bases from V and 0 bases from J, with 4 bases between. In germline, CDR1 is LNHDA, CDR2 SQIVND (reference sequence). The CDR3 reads CASSQVNTEAFF. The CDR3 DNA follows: TGTGCCAGTAGTCAGGTGAACACTGAAGCTTTCTTT.

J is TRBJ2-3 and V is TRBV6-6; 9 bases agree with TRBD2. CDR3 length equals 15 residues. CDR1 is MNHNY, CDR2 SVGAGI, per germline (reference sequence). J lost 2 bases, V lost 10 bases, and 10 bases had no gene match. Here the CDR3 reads CATGRLAANTDTQYF. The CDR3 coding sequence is TGTGCCACGGGTAGACTAGCGGCGAACACAGATACGCAGTATTTT.

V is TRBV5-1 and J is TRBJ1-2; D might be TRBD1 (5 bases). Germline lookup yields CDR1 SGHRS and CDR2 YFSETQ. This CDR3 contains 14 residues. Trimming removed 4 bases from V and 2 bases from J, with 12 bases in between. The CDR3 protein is CASSGAGGNYGYTF. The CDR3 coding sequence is TGCGCCAGCAGCGGGGCGGGAGGGAACTATGGCTACACCTTC.

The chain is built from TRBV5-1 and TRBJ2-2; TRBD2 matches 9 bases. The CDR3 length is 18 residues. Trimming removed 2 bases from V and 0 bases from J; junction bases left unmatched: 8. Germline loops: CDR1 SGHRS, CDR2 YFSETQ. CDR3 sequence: CASSFSLAGTANTGELFF. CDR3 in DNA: TGCGCCAGCAGCTTTAGTCTAGCGGGGACCGCGAACACCGGGGAGCTGTTTTTT.

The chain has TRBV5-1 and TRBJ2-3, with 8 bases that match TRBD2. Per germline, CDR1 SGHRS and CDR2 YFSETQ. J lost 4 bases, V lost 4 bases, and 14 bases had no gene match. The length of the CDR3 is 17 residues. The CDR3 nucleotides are TGCGCCAGCAGCCAAAGGGCTAGCCGGGGGGGCCCAGATACGCAGTATTTT. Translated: CASSQRASRGGPDTQYF.

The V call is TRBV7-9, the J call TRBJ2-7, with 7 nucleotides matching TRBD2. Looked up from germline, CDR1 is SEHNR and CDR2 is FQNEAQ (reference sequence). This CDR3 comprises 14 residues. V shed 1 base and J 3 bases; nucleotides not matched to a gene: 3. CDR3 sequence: CASSLGGEGYEQYF. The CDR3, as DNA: TGTGCCAGCAGCTTAGGCGGGGAGGGCTACGAGCAGTACTTC.

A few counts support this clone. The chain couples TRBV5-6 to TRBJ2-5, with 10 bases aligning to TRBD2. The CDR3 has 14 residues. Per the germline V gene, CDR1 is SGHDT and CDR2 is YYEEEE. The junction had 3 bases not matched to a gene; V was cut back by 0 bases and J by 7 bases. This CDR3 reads CASSLVPSGGTQYF. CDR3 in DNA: TGTGCCAGCAGCTTGGTTCCTAGCGGGGGGACCCAGTACTTC.

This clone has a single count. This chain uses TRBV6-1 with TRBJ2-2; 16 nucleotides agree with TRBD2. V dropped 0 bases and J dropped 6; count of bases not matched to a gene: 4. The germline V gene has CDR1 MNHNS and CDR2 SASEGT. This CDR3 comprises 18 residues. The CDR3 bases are TGTGCCAGCAGTGAAGCCGGGACTAGCGGGGGGGCTTCCGGGGAGCTGTTTTTT. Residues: CASSEAGTSGGASGELFF.

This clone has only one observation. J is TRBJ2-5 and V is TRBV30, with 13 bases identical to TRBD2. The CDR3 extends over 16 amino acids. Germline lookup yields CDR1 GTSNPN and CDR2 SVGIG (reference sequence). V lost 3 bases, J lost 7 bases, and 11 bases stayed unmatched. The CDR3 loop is CAWRGLAGLIQGTQYF. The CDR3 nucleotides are TGTGCCTGGAGGGGACTAGCGGGATTGATCCAGGGGACCCAGTACTTC.

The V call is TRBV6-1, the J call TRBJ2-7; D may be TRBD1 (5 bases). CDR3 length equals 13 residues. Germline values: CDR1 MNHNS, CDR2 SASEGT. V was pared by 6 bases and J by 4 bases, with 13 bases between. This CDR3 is CASSPGRLYEQYF. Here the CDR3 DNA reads TGTGCCAGCAGCCCAGGGCGGTTGTACGAGCAGTACTTC.

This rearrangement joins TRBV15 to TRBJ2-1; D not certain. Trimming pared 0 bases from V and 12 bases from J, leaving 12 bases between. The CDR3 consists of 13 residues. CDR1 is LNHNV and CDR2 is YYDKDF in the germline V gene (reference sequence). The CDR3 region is CATSRDEAHGQFF. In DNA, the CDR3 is TGTGCCACCAGCAGAGATGAGGCACACGGGCAGTTCTTC. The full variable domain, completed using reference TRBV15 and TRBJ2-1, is DAMVIQNPRYQVTQFGKPVTLSCSQTLNHNVMYWYQQKSSQAPKLLFHYYDKDFNNEADTPDNFQSRRPNTSFCFLDIRSPGLGDTAMYLCATSRDEAHGQFFGPGTRLTVL.

The CDR3 is CASSFGQGLFYGYTF. CDR3 DNA sequence: TGTGCCAGCAGCTTTGGACAGGGGCTATTTTATGGCTACACCTTC. The V and J genes are TRBV9 and TRBJ1-2; 9 bases line up with TRBD1. Looked up from germline, CDR1 is SGDLS and CDR2 is YYNGEE. The CDR3 totals 15 residues. V lost 4 bases to trimming and J lost 5 bases; unmatched junction nucleotides: 9.

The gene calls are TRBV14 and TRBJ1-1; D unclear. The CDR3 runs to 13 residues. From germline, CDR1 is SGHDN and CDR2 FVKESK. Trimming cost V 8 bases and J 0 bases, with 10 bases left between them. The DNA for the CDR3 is TGTGCCAGCCGGGGAGTAATGAACACTGAAGCTTTCTTT. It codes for CASRGVMNTEAFF.

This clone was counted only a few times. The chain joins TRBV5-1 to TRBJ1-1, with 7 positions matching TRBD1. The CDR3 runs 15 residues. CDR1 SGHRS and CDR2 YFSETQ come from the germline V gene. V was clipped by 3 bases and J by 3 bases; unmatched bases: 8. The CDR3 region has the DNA TGCGCCAGCAGCTACACGGGACAGAGCCACACTGAAGCTTTCTTT. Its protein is CASSYTGQSHTEAFF.

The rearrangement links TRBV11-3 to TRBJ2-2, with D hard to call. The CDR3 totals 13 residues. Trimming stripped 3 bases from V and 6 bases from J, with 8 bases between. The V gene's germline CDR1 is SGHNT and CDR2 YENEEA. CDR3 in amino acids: CASSFDLAGELFF. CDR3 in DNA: TGTGCCAGCAGCTTTGATCTAGCCGGGGAGCTGTTTTTT.